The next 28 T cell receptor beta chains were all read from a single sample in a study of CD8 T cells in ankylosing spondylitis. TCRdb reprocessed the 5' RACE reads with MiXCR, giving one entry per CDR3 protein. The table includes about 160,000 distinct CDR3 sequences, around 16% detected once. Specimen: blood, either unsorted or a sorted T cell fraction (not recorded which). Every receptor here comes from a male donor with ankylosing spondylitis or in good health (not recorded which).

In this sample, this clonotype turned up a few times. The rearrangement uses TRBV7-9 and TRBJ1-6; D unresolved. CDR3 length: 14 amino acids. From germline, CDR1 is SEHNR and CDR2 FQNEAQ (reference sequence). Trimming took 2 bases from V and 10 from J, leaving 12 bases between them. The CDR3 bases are TGTGCCAGCAGCTTAACTTTCTCAGACTCACCCCTCCACTTT. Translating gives CASSLTFSDSPLHF.

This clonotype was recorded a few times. In DNA, the CDR3 is TGTGCCAGCACTAGGGGGGGGAACACTGAAGCTTTCTTT. Residues: CASTRGGNTEAFF. The chain employs TRBV6-1 and TRBJ1-1, with D perhaps matching TRBD1 (6 bases). V lost 7 bases and J lost 1, with 10 bases in between. Germline CDR1 and CDR2: MNHNS and SASEGT. The CDR3 is 13 amino acids.

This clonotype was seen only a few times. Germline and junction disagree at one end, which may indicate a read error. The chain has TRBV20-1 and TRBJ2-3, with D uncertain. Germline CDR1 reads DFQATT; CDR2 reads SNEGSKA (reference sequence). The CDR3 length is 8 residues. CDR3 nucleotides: TGCAGTGCTACCGGACCCTGTTTT. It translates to CSATGPCF.

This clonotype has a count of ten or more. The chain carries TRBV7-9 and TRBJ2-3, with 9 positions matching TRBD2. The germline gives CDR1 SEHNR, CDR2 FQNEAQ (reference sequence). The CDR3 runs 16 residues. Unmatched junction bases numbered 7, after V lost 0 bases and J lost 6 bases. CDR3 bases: TGTGCCAGCAGCTTAGCGGCTAGCGGGATGGGCGATACGCAGTATTTT. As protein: CASSLAASGMGDTQYF.

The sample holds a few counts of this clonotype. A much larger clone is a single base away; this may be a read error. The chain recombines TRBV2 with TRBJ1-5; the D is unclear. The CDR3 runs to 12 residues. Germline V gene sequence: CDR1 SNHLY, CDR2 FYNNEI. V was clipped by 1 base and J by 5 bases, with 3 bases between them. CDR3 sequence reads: CASSEGDQPQHF. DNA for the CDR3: TGTGCCAGCAGTGAAGGGGATCAGCCCCAGCATTTT. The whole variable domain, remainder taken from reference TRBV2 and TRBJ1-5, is EPEVTQTPSHQVTQMGQEVILRCVPISNHLYFYWYRQILGQKVEFLVSFYNNEISEKSEIFDDQFSVERPDGSNFTLKIRSTKLEDSAMYFCASSEGDQPQHFGDGTRLSIL.

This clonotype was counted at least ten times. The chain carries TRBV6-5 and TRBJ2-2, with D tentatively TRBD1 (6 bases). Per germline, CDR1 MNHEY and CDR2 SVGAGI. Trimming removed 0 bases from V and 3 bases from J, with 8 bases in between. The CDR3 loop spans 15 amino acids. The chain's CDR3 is CASSYSAGDTGELFF. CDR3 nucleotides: TGTGCCAGCAGTTACTCGGCAGGGGACACCGGGGAGCTGTTTTTT.

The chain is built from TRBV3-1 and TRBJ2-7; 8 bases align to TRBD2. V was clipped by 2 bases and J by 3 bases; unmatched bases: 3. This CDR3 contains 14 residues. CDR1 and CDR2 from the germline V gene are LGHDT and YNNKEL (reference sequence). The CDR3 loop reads CASSQIAGRYEQYF. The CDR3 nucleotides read TGTGCCAGCAGCCAAATAGCGGGACGCTACGAGCAGTACTTC.

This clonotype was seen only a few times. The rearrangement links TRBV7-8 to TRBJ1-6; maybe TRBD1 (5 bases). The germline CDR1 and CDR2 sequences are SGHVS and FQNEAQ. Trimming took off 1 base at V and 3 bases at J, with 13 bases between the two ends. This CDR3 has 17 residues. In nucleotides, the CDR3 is TGTGCCAGCAGCTTAGGCGAACCGGGGGACTATAATTCACCCCTCCACTTT. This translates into CASSLGEPGDYNSPLHF.

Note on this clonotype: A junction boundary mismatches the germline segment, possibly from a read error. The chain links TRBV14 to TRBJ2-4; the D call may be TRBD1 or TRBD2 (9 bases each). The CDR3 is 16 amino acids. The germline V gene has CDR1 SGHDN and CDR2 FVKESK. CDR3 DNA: TGTGCCAACAGCCTAGCGGGACAGGGCCGGGGAAACATTCAGTACTTC. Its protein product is CANSLAGQGRGNIQYF.

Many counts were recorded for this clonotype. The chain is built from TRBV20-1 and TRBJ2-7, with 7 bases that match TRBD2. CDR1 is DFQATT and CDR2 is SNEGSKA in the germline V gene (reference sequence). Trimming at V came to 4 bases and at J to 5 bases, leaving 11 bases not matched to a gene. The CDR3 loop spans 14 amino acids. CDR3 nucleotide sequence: TGCAGTGCTAATAGCGGGCCGGCGGTAAACGAGCAGTACTTC. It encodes CSANSGPAVNEQYF.

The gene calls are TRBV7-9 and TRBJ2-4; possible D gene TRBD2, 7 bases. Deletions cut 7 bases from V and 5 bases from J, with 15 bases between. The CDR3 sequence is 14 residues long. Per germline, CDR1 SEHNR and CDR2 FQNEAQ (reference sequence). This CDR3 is CASTPRGGQNIQYF. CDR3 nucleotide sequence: TGTGCCAGCACGCCCCGCGGGGGCCAAAACATTCAGTACTTC.

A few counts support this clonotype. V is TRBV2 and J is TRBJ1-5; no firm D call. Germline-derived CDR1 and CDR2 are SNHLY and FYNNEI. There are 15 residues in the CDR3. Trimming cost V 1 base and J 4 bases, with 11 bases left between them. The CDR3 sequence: CASSEDNTGNQPQHF. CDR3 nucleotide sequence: TGTGCCAGCAGTGAAGACAACACTGGTAATCAGCCCCAGCATTTT.

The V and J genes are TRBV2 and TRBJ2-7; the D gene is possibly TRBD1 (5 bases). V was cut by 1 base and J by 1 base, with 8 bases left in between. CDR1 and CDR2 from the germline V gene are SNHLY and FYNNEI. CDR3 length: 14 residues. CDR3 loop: CASSEVRASYEQYF. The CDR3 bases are TGTGCCAGCAGTGAAGTCAGGGCATCCTACGAGCAGTACTTC.

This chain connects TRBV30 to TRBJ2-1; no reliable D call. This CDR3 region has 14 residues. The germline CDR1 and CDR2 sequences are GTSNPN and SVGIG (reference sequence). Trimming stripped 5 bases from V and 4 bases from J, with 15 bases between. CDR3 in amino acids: CAWAGYGWYNEQFF. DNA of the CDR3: TGTGCCTGGGCAGGCTACGGATGGTACAATGAGCAGTTCTTC.

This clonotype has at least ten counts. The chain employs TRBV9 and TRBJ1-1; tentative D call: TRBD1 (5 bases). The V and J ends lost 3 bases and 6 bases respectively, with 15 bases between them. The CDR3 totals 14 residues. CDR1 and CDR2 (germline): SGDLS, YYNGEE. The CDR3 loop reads CASSGYSDSAEAFF. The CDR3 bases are TGTGCCAGCAGCGGGTACAGTGACAGTGCTGAAGCTTTCTTT.

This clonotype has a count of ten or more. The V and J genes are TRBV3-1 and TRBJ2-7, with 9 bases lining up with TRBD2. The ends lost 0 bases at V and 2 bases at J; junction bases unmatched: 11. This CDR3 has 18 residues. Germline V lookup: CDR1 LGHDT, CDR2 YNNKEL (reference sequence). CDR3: CASSQDMSGRPLTYEQYF. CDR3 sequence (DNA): TGTGCCAGCAGCCAAGATATGAGCGGGAGGCCCCTTACCTACGAGCAGTACTTC.

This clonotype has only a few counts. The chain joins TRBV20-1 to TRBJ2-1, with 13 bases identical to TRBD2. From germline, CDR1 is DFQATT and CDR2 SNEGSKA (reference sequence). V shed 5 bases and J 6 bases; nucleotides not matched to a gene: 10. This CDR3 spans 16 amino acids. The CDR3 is CSAETRTSGRFNEQFF. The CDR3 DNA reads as TGCAGTGCTGAAACGCGGACTAGCGGGAGATTCAATGAGCAGTTCTTC.

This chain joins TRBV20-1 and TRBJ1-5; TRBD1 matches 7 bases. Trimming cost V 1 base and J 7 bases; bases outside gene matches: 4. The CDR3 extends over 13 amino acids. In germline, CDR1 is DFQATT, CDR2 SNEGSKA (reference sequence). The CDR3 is CSARVDRAQPQHF. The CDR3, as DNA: TGCAGTGCTAGAGTCGACAGGGCACAGCCCCAGCATTTT.

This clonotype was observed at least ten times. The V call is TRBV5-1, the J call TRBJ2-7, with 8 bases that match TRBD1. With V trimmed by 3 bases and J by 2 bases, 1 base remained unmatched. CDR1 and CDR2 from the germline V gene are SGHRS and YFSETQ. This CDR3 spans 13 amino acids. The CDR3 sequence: CASSWDRTYEQYF. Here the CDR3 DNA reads TGCGCCAGCAGCTGGGACAGGACCTACGAGCAGTACTTC.

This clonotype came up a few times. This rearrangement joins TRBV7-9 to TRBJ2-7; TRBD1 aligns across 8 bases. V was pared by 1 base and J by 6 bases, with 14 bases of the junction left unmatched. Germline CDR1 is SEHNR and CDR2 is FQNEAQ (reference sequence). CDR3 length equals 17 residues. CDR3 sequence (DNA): TGTGCCAGCAGCTTAGACCTAGGACAGGGACTCGTATTCGAGCAGTACTTC. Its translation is CASSLDLGQGLVFEQYF.

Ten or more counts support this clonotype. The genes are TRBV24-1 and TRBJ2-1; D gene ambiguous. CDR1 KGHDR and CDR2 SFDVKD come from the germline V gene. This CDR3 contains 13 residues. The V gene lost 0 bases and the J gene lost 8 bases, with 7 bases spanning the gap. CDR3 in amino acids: CATSDLARHEQFF. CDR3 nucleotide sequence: TGTGCCACCAGTGATTTGGCGAGACATGAGCAGTTCTTC.

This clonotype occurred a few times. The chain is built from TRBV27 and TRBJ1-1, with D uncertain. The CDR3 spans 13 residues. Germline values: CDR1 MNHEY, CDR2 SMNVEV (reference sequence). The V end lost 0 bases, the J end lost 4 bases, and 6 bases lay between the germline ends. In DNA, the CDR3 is TGTGCCAGCAGTTTATCGCTAGGCACTGAAGCTTTCTTT. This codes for CASSLSLGTEAFF.

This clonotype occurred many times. CDR3 sequence reads: CSVGPPSGSTDTQYF. CDR3 DNA: TGCAGCGTTGGGCCCCCGAGCGGGAGCACAGATACGCAGTATTTT. The chain links TRBV29-1 to TRBJ2-3, with a possible D match to TRBD2 (6 bases). Trimming removed 4 bases at V and 0 bases at J, with 14 bases between. The CDR3 totals 15 residues. Germline V CDR1 and CDR2: SQVTM, ANQGSEA.

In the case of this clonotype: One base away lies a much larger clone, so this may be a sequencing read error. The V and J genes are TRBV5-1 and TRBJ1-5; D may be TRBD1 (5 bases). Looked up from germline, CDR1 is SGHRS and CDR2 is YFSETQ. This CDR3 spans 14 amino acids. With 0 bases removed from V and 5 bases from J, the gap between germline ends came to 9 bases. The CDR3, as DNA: TGCGCCAGCAGCTTGGGAGGGGCGGATCAGCCCCAGCATTTT. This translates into CASSLGGADQPQHF.

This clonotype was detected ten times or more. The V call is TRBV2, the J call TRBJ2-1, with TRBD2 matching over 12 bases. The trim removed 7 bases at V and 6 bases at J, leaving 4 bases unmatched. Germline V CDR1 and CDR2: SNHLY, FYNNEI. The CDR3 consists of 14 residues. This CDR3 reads CASNRLAGVNEQFF. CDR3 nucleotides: TGTGCCAGCAACAGACTAGCGGGAGTCAATGAGCAGTTCTTC. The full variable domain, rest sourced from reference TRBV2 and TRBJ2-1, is EPEVTQTPSHQVTQMGQEVILRCVPISNHLYFYWYRQILGQKVEFLVSFYNNEISEKSEIFDDQFSVERPDGSNFTLKIRSTKLEDSAMYFCASNRLAGVNEQFFGPGTRLTVL.

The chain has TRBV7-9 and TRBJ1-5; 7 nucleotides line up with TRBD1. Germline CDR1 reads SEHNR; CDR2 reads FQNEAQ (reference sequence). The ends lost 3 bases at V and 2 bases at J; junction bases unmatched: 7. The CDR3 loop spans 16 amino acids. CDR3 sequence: CASSFSRQGRNQPQHF. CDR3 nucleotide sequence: TGTGCCAGCAGCTTCAGCCGACAGGGCCGCAATCAGCCCCAGCATTTT.

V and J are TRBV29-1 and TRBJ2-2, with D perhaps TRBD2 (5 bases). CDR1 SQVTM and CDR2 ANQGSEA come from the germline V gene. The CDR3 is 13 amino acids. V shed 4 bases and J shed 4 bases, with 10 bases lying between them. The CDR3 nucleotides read TGCAGCGTTGTCCCAGGAGGCACCGGGGAGCTGTTTTTT. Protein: CSVVPGGTGELFF.

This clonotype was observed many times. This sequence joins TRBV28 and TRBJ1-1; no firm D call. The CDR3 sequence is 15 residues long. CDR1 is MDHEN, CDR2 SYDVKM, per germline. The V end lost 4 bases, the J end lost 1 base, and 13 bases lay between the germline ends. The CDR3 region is CASSSPTHSNTEAFF. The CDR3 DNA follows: TGTGCCAGCAGTTCCCCGACACACTCGAACACTGAAGCTTTCTTT.